Presented here are 23 T cell receptor beta chains from one specimen sequenced in a study of CD8+CD57+ T cells in acquired aplastic anemia (dated 2018 in TCRdb). The run used an Illumina HiSeq 2000. Profiling of TCR beta VDJ combinations and CDR3 sequences used genomic DNA as the template. TCRdb ran its own pipeline on the public reads, namely fastp trimming at Q25 and MiXCR clone calling, and kept in-frame beta chains. Entries are consolidated by CDR3 protein sequence, retaining the most common genes and DNA. The sample table shows around 130,000 distinct CDR3 sequences, and 58% are seen once. Roughly 30% of the sample lies in the top ten. The patients picked for sequencing were ones in whom flow cytometry had shown an expansion of CD8+CD57+ cells. The sequenced sample consisted of sorted CD4+, CD8+, or CD8+CD57+ T cells (not recorded which) from PBMCs. The origin of the receptors is a human donor with aplastic anemia.

The sample holds many counts of this clonotype. The rearrangement links TRBV9 to TRBJ1-1, with D perhaps matching TRBD1 (6 bases). The CDR3 contains 12 residues. Germline CDR1 and CDR2: SGDLS and YYNGEE. Trimming cost V 5 bases and J 4 bases, with 9 bases left between them. The CDR3 protein is CASRSTGTEAFF. CDR3 bases: TGTGCCAGCAGGTCGACAGGCACTGAAGCTTTCTTT.

The genes are TRBV6-2 or TRBV6-3 and TRBJ2-1; TRBD2 aligns across 7 bases. The germline gives CDR1 MNHEY, CDR2 SVGEGT. CDR3 length equals 17 residues. The J segment lost 2 bases and the V segment lost 4 bases, leaving 11 bases of the junction unmatched. The CDR3 is CASSSGWAGEAYNEQFF. The CDR3 nucleotides read TGTGCCAGCAGTTCGGGTTGGGCGGGGGAGGCCTACAATGAGCAGTTCTTC.

This clonotype has more than one count but fewer than ten. The V and J genes are TRBV5-6 and TRBJ1-5, with D perhaps TRBD1 (5 bases). V was clipped by 3 bases and J by 4 bases, with 14 bases between them. The CDR3 runs 15 residues. Germline V gene lookup returns CDR1 SGHDT and CDR2 YYEEEE. CDR3 amino acids: CASSWGRDPNQPQHF. CDR3 in DNA: TGTGCCAGCAGCTGGGGCCGGGACCCAAATCAGCCCCAGCATTTT.

The chain employs TRBV3-1 and TRBJ2-3; D is perhaps TRBD1 (5 bases). The V and J ends lost 5 bases and 6 bases respectively, with 15 bases between them. The CDR3 is 14 residues long. From germline, CDR1 is LGHDT and CDR2 YNNKEL (reference sequence). The CDR3 DNA sequence: TGTGCCAGCAGCTGGTACAGGCCCAGGGATACGCAGTATTTT. This gives the protein CASSWYRPRDTQYF.

This clonotype has a handful of counts. Relative to the germline gene, one junction end is altered; a read error may explain this. The chain links TRBV2 to TRBJ2-7; a weak D match, TRBD1 (5 bases). In germline, CDR1 is SNHLY, CDR2 FYNNEI. The CDR3 runs to 18 residues. The CDR3 nucleotides read TGTGCCAGCAGTGAGGTTGACAGCAGCTCCTCCTCGGCACCTGACCGGGACTTC. Translated: CASSEVDSSSSSAPDRDF.

The chain uses TRBV7-9 and TRBJ2-5; D not resolved. Germline-derived CDR1 and CDR2 are SEHNR and FQNEAQ (reference sequence). Trimming pared 5 bases from V and 6 bases from J, leaving 1 base between. The CDR3 contains 9 residues. Written as DNA, the CDR3 is TGTGCCAGCAGCCAGACCCAGTACTTC. Translated: CASSQTQYF.

The V and J genes are TRBV7-3 and TRBJ2-1; 11 positions agree with TRBD2. Germline V gene lookup returns CDR1 SGHTA and CDR2 FQGTGA. V lost 4 bases, J lost 8 bases, and 7 bases stayed unmatched. The CDR3 consists of 15 residues. CDR3 nucleotides: TGTGCCAGCAGCTCACTTAGCGGGGGGGCCCATGAGCAGTTCTTC. The encoded protein is CASSSLSGGAHEQFF.

J is TRBJ2-2 and V is TRBV7-3; D call uncertain. CDR3 size: 13 residues. The germline CDR1 and CDR2 sequences are SGHTA and FQGTGA. V lost 5 bases to trimming and J lost 0 bases, with 4 bases between them. The CDR3 here is CASSQTNTGELFF. In DNA, the CDR3 is TGTGCCAGCAGCCAGACGAACACCGGGGAGCTGTTTTTT.

The rearrangement uses TRBV27 and TRBJ1-1; 7 positions agree with TRBD1. With V trimmed by 6 bases and J by 3 bases, 7 bases remained unmatched. CDR1 and CDR2 from the germline V gene are MNHEY and SMNVEV (reference sequence). The CDR3 is 14 amino acids. The CDR3 here is CASRYKDRYTEAFF. The CDR3 DNA reads as TGTGCCAGCAGATACAAGGACAGGTACACTGAAGCTTTCTTT.

V and J are TRBV2 and TRBJ2-7, with 10 bases that match TRBD2. This CDR3 is built from 15 residues. The V segment lost 5 bases and the J segment 7 bases; nucleotides outside the gene matches: 11. The germline V gene has CDR1 SNHLY and CDR2 FYNNEI. CDR3 nucleotide sequence: TGTGCCAGCAGTCGGACTAGCGGTGTAGGGAATGAGCAGTACTTC. Amino acid sequence: CASSRTSGVGNEQYF.

The chain joins TRBV15 to TRBJ2-7, with a tentative D call TRBD2 (6 bases). The CDR3 has 14 residues. Germline values: CDR1 LNHNV, CDR2 YYDKDF (reference sequence). V was cut by 5 bases and J by 0 bases, with 11 bases left in between. In nucleotides, the CDR3 is TGTGCCACCAGCGGAGGGACGAGCTCCTACGAGCAGTACTTC. Translated, it gives CATSGGTSSYEQYF. Full variable domain (remainder filled in from reference TRBV15 and TRBJ2-7): DAMVIQNPRYQVTQFGKPVTLSCSQTLNHNVMYWYQQKSSQAPKLLFHYYDKDFNNEADTPDNFQSRRPNTSFCFLDIRSPGLGDTAMYLCATSGGTSSYEQYFGPGTRLTVT.

This chain connects TRBV9 to TRBJ2-3; D unresolved. V was clipped by 0 bases and J by 4 bases, with 6 bases between them. The CDR3 covers 13 residues. Germline CDR1 is SGDLS and CDR2 is YYNGEE. DNA for the CDR3: TGTGCCAGCAGCGTAGGAGGAGCAGATACGCAGTATTTT. The encoded protein is CASSVGGADTQYF.

This clonotype was observed many times. The chain employs TRBV7-6 and TRBJ1-2; 8 nucleotides line up with TRBD1. Germline V lookup: CDR1 SGHVS, CDR2 FNYEAQ. CDR3 size: 15 residues. Trimming took 6 bases from V and 0 from J; bases not matched to a gene: 6. The CDR3 reads CASSTGQAPNYGYTF. In DNA, the CDR3 is TGTGCCAGCAGTACGGGACAGGCTCCTAACTATGGCTACACCTTC.

The chain recombines TRBV6-1 with TRBJ2-3, with 8 bases identical to TRBD2. Germline assignment: CDR1 MNHNS and CDR2 SASEGT. The CDR3 consists of 13 residues. V shed 5 bases, J shed 10 bases, and the junction held 8 bases outside the gene matches. This CDR3 is CASSSGTGGSQYF. The CDR3 DNA follows: TGTGCCAGCAGTAGTGGTACGGGAGGGTCGCAGTATTTT.

The chain combines TRBV10-3 with TRBJ1-1, with no clear D. The CDR3 runs to 13 residues. The V gene's germline CDR1 is ENHRY and CDR2 SYGVKD. Deletions cut 10 bases from V and 7 bases from J, with 19 bases between. The DNA for the CDR3 is TGTGCCAGCCGTCCCGCGCCGGGTGGTGAAGCTTTCTTT. This translates into CASRPAPGGEAFF.

The chain is built from TRBV24-1 and TRBJ2-3; TRBD2 matches 8 bases. The CDR3 is 14 residues long. CDR1 is KGHDR, CDR2 SFDVKD, per germline. Losses at the gene ends were 8 bases for V and 4 bases for J; bases not matched to a gene: 7. The CDR3 sequence is CATTPGGDADTQYF. The CDR3, as DNA: TGTGCCACCACCCCGGGAGGGGATGCAGATACGCAGTATTTT.

The gene calls are TRBV2 and TRBJ1-6; TRBD1 is a possible D gene (6 bases). The CDR3 is made up of 15 amino acids. Per germline, CDR1 SNHLY and CDR2 FYNNEI. V lost 5 bases and J 9 bases, leaving 17 bases between the germline ends. DNA for the CDR3: TGTGCCAGCAGTTTGGGGGGGCAGGGTGCTTCACCCCTCCACTTT. As protein: CASSLGGQGASPLHF.

Of note for this clonotype: Given a much more abundant clone one base away, this may be a read error. The chain joins TRBV12-3 or TRBV12-4 to TRBJ1-5; no firm D call. CDR3 length: 12 residues. CDR3 nucleotide sequence: TGTGCCAGCAGTTTCCCCAATCAGCCCCAGCAGTTT. Its translation: CASSFPNQPQQF.

The rearrangement links TRBV6-4 to TRBJ2-2, with D perhaps TRBD2 (5 bases). In germline, CDR1 is MRHNA, CDR2 SNTAGT. The V end was cut by 8 bases, the J end by 3 bases, with 13 bases between. This CDR3 spans 14 amino acids. The CDR3 region is CASQKGVDTGELFF. Here the CDR3 DNA reads TGTGCCAGCCAAAAGGGAGTGGACACCGGGGAGCTGTTTTTT.

There are a few counts of this clonotype. This chain links TRBV10-3 with TRBJ1-5; D perhaps matches TRBD1 (5 bases). The CDR3 runs to 15 residues. V dropped 4 bases and J dropped 0 bases, with 10 bases sitting between them. CDR1 and CDR2 from the germline V gene are ENHRY and SYGVKD. CDR3 loop: CAISVSGNSNQPQHF. DNA for the CDR3: TGTGCCATCAGTGTTTCAGGGAATAGCAATCAGCCCCAGCATTTT.

The chain links TRBV18 to TRBJ2-6; no clear D. This CDR3 spans 13 amino acids. V lost 3 bases, J lost 12 bases, and 12 bases lay in between. CDR1 and CDR2 from the germline V gene are KGHSH and LQKENI. CDR3 sequence (DNA): TGTGCCAGCTCACCCGAGTCAAGTGGCGTCCTGACTTTC. This codes for CASSPESSGVLTF.

This rearrangement joins TRBV2 to TRBJ2-7; 9 positions match TRBD1. With 9 bases clipped from V and 4 bases from J, the junction kept 7 bases outside the gene matches. Germline assignment: CDR1 SNHLY and CDR2 FYNNEI. This CDR3 spans 13 amino acids. The CDR3 loop reads CARGGQGPYEQYF. In DNA, the CDR3 is TGTGCCAGGGGGGGACAGGGTCCTTACGAGCAGTACTTC.

The chain combines TRBV19 with TRBJ1-3; D not certain. The CDR3 is made up of 17 amino acids. Germline-derived CDR1 and CDR2 are LNHDA and SQIVND (reference sequence). Trimming removed 7 bases from V and 0 bases from J, with 19 bases in between. DNA of the CDR3: TGTGCCAGTACTACGCCTCACGACGGACGCTCTGGAAACACCATATATTTT. Encoded protein: CASTTPHDGRSGNTIYF.